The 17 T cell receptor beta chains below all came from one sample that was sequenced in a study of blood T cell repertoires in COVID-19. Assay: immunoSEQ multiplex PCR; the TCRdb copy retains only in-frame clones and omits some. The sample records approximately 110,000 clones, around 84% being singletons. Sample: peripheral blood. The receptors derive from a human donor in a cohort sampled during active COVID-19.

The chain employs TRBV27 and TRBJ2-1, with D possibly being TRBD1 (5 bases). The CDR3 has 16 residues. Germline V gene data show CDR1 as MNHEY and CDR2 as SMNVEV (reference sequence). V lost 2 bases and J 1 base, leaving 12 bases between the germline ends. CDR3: CASSLDSPPSYNEQFF. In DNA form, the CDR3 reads TGTGCCAGCAGTTTAGACAGTCCGCCTTCCTACAATGAGCAGTTCTTC.

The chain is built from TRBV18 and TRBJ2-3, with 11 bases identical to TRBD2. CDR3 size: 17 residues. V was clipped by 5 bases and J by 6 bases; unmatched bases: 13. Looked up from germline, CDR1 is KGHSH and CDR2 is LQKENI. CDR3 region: CASSTTSGNPSPDTQYF. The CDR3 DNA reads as TGTGCCAGCTCAACGACTAGCGGGAACCCTAGCCCGGATACGCAGTATTTT. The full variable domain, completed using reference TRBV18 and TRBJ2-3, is NAGVMQNPRHLVRRRGQEARLRCSPMKGHSHVYWYRQLPEEGLKFMVYLQKENIIDESGMPKERFSAEFPKEGPSILRIQQVVRGDSAAYFCASSTTSGNPSPDTQYFGPGTRLTVL.

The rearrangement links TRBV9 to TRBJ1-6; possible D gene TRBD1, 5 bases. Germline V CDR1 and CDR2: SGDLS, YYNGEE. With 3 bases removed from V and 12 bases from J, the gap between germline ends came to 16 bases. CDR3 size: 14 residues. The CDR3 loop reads CASSARDGGRPLHF. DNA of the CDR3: TGTGCCAGCAGCGCCAGAGACGGGGGAAGACCCCTCCACTTT.

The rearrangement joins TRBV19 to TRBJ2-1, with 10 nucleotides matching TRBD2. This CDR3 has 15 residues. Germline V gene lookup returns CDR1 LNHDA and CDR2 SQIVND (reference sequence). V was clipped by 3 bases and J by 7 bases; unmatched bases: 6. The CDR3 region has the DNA TGTGCCAGTAGTATCAGTAGCGGGGGGCAAAATGAGCAGTTCTTC. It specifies CASSISSGGQNEQFF.

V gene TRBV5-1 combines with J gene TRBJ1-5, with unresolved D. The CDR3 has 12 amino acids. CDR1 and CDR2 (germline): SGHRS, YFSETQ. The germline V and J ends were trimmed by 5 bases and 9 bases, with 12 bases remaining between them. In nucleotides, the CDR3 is TGCGCCAGCAGGGAAGGCGGAGGGCCCCAGCATTTT. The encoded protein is CASREGGGPQHF.

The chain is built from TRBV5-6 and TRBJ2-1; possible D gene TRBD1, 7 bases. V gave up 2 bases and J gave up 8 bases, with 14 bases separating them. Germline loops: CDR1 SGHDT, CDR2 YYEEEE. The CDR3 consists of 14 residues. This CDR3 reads CASSFRGAKDEQFF. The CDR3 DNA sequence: TGTGCCAGCAGCTTCAGGGGGGCAAAGGATGAGCAGTTCTTC.

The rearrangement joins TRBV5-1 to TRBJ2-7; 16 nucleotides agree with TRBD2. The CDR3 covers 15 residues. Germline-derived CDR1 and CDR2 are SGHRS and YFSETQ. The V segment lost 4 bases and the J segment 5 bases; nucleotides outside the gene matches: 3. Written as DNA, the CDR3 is TGCGCCAGCAGCCAGGGACTAGCGGGAGGGCACGAGCAGTACTTC. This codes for CASSQGLAGGHEQYF. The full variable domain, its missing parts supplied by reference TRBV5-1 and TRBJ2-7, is KAGVTQTPRYLIKTRGQQVTLSCSPISGHRSVSWYQQTPGQGLQFLFEYFSETQRNKGNFPGRFSGRQFSNSRSEMNVSTLELGDSALYLCASSQGLAGGHEQYFGPGTRLTVT.

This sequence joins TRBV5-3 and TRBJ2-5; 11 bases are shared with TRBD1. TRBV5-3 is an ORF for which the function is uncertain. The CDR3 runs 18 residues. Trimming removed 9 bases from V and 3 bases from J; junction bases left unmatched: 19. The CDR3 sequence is CATYSPGGWDRGKETQYF. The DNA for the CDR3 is TGTGCCACGTACTCACCCGGGGGCTGGGACAGGGGGAAAGAGACCCAGTACTTC.

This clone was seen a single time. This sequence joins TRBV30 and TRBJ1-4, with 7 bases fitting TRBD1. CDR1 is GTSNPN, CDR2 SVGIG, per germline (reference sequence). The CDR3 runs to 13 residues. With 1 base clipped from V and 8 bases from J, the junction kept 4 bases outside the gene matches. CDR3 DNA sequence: TGTGCCTGGAGTGGACAGGGATGGGAAAAACTGTTTTTT. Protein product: CAWSGQGWEKLFF.

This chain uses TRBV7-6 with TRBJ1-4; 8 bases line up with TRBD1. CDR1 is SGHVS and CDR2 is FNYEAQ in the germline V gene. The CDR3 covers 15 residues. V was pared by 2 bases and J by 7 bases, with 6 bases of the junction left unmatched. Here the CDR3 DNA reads TGTGCCAGCAGCTTAAGAGCAGGGGGCACTGAAAAACTGTTTTTT. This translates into CASSLRAGGTEKLFF.

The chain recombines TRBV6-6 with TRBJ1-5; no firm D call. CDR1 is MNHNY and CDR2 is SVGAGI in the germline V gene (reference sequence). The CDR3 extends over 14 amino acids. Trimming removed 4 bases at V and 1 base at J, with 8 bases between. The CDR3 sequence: CASSFQESNQPQHF. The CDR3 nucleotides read TGTGCCAGCAGTTTCCAGGAAAGCAATCAGCCCCAGCATTTT.

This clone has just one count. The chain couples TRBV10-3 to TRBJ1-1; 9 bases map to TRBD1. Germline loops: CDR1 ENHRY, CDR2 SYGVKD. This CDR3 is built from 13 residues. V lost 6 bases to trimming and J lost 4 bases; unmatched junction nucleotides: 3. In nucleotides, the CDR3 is TGTGCCATCAGCCTGACAGGGGGCACTGAAGCTTTCTTT. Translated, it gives CAISLTGGTEAFF.

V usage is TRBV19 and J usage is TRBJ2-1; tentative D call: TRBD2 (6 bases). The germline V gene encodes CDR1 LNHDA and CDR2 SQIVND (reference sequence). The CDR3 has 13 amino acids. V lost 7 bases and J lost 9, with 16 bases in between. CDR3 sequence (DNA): TGTGCCAGTACTAAGTGGGTGGGGGGTGAGCAGTTCTTC. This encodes CASTKWVGGEQFF. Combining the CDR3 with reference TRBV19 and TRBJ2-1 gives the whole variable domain DGGITQSPKYLFRKEGQNVTLSCEQNLNHDAMYWYRQDPGQGLRLIYYSQIVNDFQKGDIAEGYSVSREKKESFPLTVTSAQKNPTAFYLCASTKWVGGEQFFGPGTRLTVL.

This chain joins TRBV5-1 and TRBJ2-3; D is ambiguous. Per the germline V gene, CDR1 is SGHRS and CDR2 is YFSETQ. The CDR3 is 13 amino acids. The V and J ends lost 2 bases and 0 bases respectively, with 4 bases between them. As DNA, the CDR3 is TGCGCCAGCAGCTTTTCGAGCACAGATACGCAGTATTTT. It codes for CASSFSSTDTQYF.

CDR3 sequence (DNA): TGCGCCAGCAGCCCTTCGGGATTTGTCACCGGGGAGCTGTTTTTT. Its translation is CASSPSGFVTGELFF. The chain combines TRBV4-3 with TRBJ2-2; possible D gene TRBD2, 5 bases. Germline V CDR1 and CDR2: LGHNA, YSLEER. The ends were cut back, 4 bases at V and 4 bases at J, with 13 bases in the middle. This CDR3 region has 15 residues.

The CDR3 nucleotides read TGCAGCTTCTCGGAAGGTCAGGGAAGTGGCTACACCTTC. The encoded protein is CSFSEGQGSGYTF. The chain is built from TRBV29-1 and TRBJ1-2; D possibly corresponds to TRBD1 (5 bases). Germline lookup yields CDR1 SQVTM and CDR2 ANQGSEA. The CDR3 totals 13 residues. The V end lost 8 bases, the J end lost 7 bases, and 20 bases lay between the germline ends.

CDR3 in DNA: TGTGCCAGCCACGGGGGGTGGAACACCGGGGAGCTGTTTTTT. This encodes CASHGGWNTGELFF. This chain connects TRBV28 to TRBJ2-2; 7 nucleotides line up with TRBD2. Trimming removed 8 bases from V and 1 base from J; junction bases left unmatched: 4. Germline CDR1 is MDHEN and CDR2 is SYDVKM. CDR3 length equals 14 residues.